The 14 T cell receptor beta chains below come from one sample, sequenced in a study of T cells after yellow fever vaccination. TCRdb recomputed calls from the 5' RACE reads with MiXCR, one row per CDR3 protein. This sample has roughly 50,000 distinct CDR3 sequences, with 7.4% found just once. This specimen consisted of CD8+ T cells sorted from PBMCs, obtained about 2 weeks after the first yellow fever vaccination. The source is a young man who received the YFV17D yellow fever vaccine.

The chain links TRBV7-2 to TRBJ2-1; D may match TRBD1 or TRBD2 (6 bases each). Trimming left V 4 bases short and J 8 bases short, with 21 bases between. CDR1 is SGHTA, CDR2 FQGNSA, per germline. This CDR3 region has 16 residues. CDR3 sequence reads: CASSSPPGAGIDEQFF. CDR3 in DNA: TGTGCCAGCAGCTCGCCTCCGGGGGCCGGGATCGATGAGCAGTTCTTC.

This clonotype has at least ten counts. The rearrangement joins TRBV6-2 or TRBV6-3 to TRBJ2-6, with D possibly called TRBD1 or TRBD2 (5 bases each). V was pared by 4 bases and J by 4 bases, with 11 bases between. The V gene's germline CDR1 is MNHEY and CDR2 SVGEGT. This CDR3 region has 15 residues. This CDR3 is CASSFRGSGANVLTF. CDR3 DNA sequence: TGTGCCAGCAGTTTCCGGGGCTCAGGGGCCAACGTCCTGACTTTC.

This clonotype was counted at least ten times. This chain uses TRBV20-1 with TRBJ2-3; D possibly corresponds to TRBD2 (7 bases). The CDR3 is made up of 16 amino acids. Germline V CDR1 and CDR2: DFQATT, SNEGSKA (reference sequence). V dropped 5 bases and J dropped 4 bases, with 22 bases sitting between them. CDR3 residues: CSADGGSGGASDTQYF. CDR3 bases: TGCAGTGCTGACGGCGGGAGTGGGGGGGCCTCAGATACGCAGTATTTT.

This clonotype was found many times. This chain connects TRBV20-1 to TRBJ2-3, with D possibly TRBD1 on 6 matching bases. CDR3 length equals 15 residues. Trimming shortened V by 6 bases and J by 5 bases, and 21 bases separated the two germline ends. CDR1 DFQATT and CDR2 SNEGSKA come from the germline V gene (reference sequence). CDR3 loop: CSARPPRGAVDTQYF. In DNA, the CDR3 is TGCAGTGCCCGCCCCCCCAGGGGCGCCGTAGATACGCAGTATTTT.

This chain uses TRBV6-5 with TRBJ1-1, with D perhaps matching TRBD1 (6 bases). Trimming pared 4 bases from V and 4 bases from J, leaving 13 bases between. The CDR3 totals 14 residues. CDR1 and CDR2 (germline): MNHEY, SVGAGI. The DNA for the CDR3 is TGTGCCAGCAGTTTACCGGACAGAGTCACTGAAGCTTTCTTT. Translation gives CASSLPDRVTEAFF.

This clonotype showed up many times. The rearrangement links TRBV4-1 to TRBJ2-1, with a possible D match to TRBD1 (5 bases). This CDR3 spans 14 amino acids. Germline CDR1 is MGHRA and CDR2 is YSYEKL. Trimming shortened V by 1 base and J by 4 bases, and 8 bases separated the two germline ends. CDR3 sequence (DNA): TGCGCCAGCAGCCAAGCCAGGGTGTACAATGAGCAGTTCTTC. Its protein product is CASSQARVYNEQFF.

This clonotype came up many times. The V and J genes are TRBV13 and TRBJ2-1, with D perhaps matching TRBD1 (5 bases). The V and J ends lost 5 bases and 5 bases respectively, with 10 bases between them. This CDR3 spans 13 amino acids. Germline-derived CDR1 and CDR2 are PRHDT and FYEKMQ (reference sequence). CDR3 loop: CASSTDINNEQFF. Here the CDR3 DNA reads TGTGCCAGCAGCACGGACATTAACAATGAGCAGTTCTTC.

This clonotype showed up just once. This may be a read error, as it is one base from a much larger clone. The genes are TRBV6-5 and TRBJ2-5; 8 nucleotides align to TRBD1. CDR3 length equals 17 residues. CDR1 is MNHEY, CDR2 SVGAGI, per germline. The V and J ends lost 2 bases and 4 bases, in that order; junction bases with no gene match: 12. The CDR3 coding sequence is TGTGCCAGCAGTTACCCAGGCAGGGGGCTAGTCGGAGAGACCCAGTACTTC. This translates into CASSYPGRGLVGETQYF.

This sequence joins TRBV6-2 or TRBV6-3 and TRBJ1-2; 8 bases map to TRBD1. V lost 7 bases to trimming and J lost 3 bases; unmatched junction nucleotides: 7. Germline V gene data show CDR1 as MNHEY and CDR2 as SVGEGT. This CDR3 has 14 residues. This CDR3 reads CASTPRTGHYGYTF. DNA for the CDR3: TGTGCCAGCACCCCGAGGACAGGGCACTATGGCTACACCTTC.

A note on this clonotype: A read error is possible here, since a much larger clone lies one base away. The chain joins TRBV6-5 to TRBJ1-5; 8 bases line up with TRBD1. Germline-derived CDR1 and CDR2 are MNHEY and SVGAGI. This CDR3 contains 14 residues. Here the CDR3 reads CTSSYGQGHQPQHF. In DNA, the CDR3 is TGTACCAGCAGTTATGGACAGGGTCATCAGCCCCAGCATTTT.

The table lists this clonotype with many counts. The chain carries TRBV10-3 and TRBJ2-1; the D gene is possibly TRBD2 (5 bases). Germline V gene lookup returns CDR1 ENHRY and CDR2 SYGVKD. CDR3 length: 11 residues. Trimming removed 8 bases at V and 6 bases at J, with 8 bases between. The CDR3 DNA sequence: TGTGCCATCCTTGAGGGCAATGAGCAGTTCTTC. It codes for CAILEGNEQFF.

This clonotype was detected many times. This rearrangement joins TRBV5-4 to TRBJ2-1, with no clear D. V lost 1 base and J lost 5, with 4 bases in between. The germline V gene encodes CDR1 SGHNT and CDR2 YYREEE (reference sequence). There are 12 residues in the CDR3. The CDR3 here is CASSLWDNEQFF. In DNA, the CDR3 is TGTGCCAGCAGCTTGTGGGACAATGAGCAGTTCTTC.

About this clonotype itself: This may be a read error: a much more frequent sequence differs by one nucleotide. V gene TRBV6-5 combines with J gene TRBJ2-2; D is unclear. The CDR3 contains 12 residues. Germline CDR1 and CDR2: MNHEY and SVGAGI. The chain's CDR3 is CDSSYGGGELFF. The CDR3 DNA reads TGTGACAGCAGTTACGGCGGAGGGGAGCTGTTTTTT.

Within the sample, this clonotype is medium-sized. The CDR3, as DNA: TGTGCCTGGAGTGTACAGGTCCAGTACGAGCAGTACTTC. Translation gives CAWSVQVQYEQYF. The V gene is TRBV30, the J gene TRBJ2-7, with TRBD1 as a possible D gene (5 bases). Trimming cost V 0 bases and J 4 bases, with 10 bases left between them. CDR3 length equals 13 residues. Per germline, CDR1 GTSNPN and CDR2 SVGIG (reference sequence).